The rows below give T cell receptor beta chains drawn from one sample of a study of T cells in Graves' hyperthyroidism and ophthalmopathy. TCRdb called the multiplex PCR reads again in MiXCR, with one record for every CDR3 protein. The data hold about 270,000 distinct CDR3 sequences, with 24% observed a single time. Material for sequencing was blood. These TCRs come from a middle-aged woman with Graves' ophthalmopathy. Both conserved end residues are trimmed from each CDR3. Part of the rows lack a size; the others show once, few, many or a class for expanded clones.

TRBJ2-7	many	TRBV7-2	ASSLSSWGEQY
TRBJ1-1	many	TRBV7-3	ASRATGANTEAF
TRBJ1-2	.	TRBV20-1	SANVGTGTSGYT
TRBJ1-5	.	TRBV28	ASSPDRGREQPQH
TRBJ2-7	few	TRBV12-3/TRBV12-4	ASSSGGTASYEQY
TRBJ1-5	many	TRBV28	ASSLDRGSNQPQH
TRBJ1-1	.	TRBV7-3	ASSLLGGGTEAF
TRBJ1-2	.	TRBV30	AWSVGRRFGYGYT
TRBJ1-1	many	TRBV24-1	ATSDSGMNTEAF
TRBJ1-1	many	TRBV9	ASSVASNTEAF
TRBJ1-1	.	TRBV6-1	ASKGQWNTEAF
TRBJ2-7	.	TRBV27	ATSDRLTYEQY
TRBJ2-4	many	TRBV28	ASSPGLAGGPLAKNIQY
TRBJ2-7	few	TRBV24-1	ASSLLAGDYEQY
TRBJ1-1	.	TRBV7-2	ASSSPGTGLAF
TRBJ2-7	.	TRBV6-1	ASSGTSGSVGEQY
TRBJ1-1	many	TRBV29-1	SVFPGNTEAF
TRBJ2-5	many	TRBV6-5	ASSYQGAPMTQY
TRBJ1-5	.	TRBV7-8	ASSLSSTGHNQPQH
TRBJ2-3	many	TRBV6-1	ASSEGDGLQRTDTQY
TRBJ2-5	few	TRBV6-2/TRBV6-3	ASSYTRETQY
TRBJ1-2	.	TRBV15	ATSRPIDRLEYGYT
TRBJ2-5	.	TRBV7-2	ASSPTGQGRETQY
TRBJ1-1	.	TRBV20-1	SAGTGWGNTEAF
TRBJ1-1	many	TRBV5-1	ASSPAGSTNTEAF
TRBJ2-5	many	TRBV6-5	ASSIRSGTPQETQY
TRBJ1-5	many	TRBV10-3	AISPGYSNQPQH
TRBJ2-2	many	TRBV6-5	ASSRGGNTGELF
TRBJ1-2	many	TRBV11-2	ASSSQPRGRNYGYT